The 26 T cell receptor beta chains given below trace back to one sample, sequenced in a study of cytomegalovirus exposure and HLA in healthy donors. This table comes from immunoSEQ multiplex PCR, and its TCRdb copy is limited to in-frame clones, with some not included. The table shows 220,000 or so clones, with 75% to 95% occurring only once. Sequences were obtained from PBMCs. The receptors derive from a young woman in good health and CMV-seronegative.

CDR3 DNA: TGCGCCAGCAGCGAGGGACAGGGGGCGGCGGCTTTCTTT. Protein product: CASSEGQGAAAFF. The chain links TRBV5-1 to TRBJ1-1, with 12 bases aligning to TRBD1. The CDR3 consists of 13 residues. Trimming at V came to 4 bases and at J to 11 bases, leaving 6 bases not matched to a gene. Looked up from germline, CDR1 is SGHRS and CDR2 is YFSETQ.

The V gene is TRBV15, the J gene TRBJ2-1, with D possibly TRBD2 on 6 matching bases. The V end was cut by 1 base, the J end by 2 bases, with 9 bases between. CDR3 size: 15 residues. From germline, CDR1 is LNHNV and CDR2 YYDKDF (reference sequence). CDR3 loop: CATSRVRRAYNEQFF. The CDR3 region has the DNA TGTGCCACCAGCAGAGTGCGGAGGGCCTACAATGAGCAGTTCTTC.

This chain uses TRBV15 with TRBJ1-2; D is undetermined. Germline V gene lookup returns CDR1 LNHNV and CDR2 YYDKDF (reference sequence). The V end lost 3 bases, the J end lost 2 bases, and 13 bases lay between the germline ends. This CDR3 region has 15 residues. The CDR3 coding sequence is TGTGCCACCAGCAGGGGCCGGGGAGCCAACTATGGCTACACCTTC. It translates to CATSRGRGANYGYTF.

A single count supports this clone. This sample also contains other DNA sequences that code for the same CDR3. The J gene is TRBJ1-3, the V gene TRBV27, with D unclear. The V end was cut by 5 bases, the J end by 2 bases, with 10 bases between. Germline V gene lookup returns CDR1 MNHEY and CDR2 SMNVEV (reference sequence). This CDR3 has 14 amino acids. For the CDR3, the DNA is TGTGCCAGCAGTCTCGGTGGAGCTGGAAACACCATATATTTT. This codes for CASSLGGAGNTIYF.

The V and J genes are TRBV2 and TRBJ2-5; 9 bases line up with TRBD1. Germline V gives CDR1 SNHLY, CDR2 FYNNEI. With 8 bases clipped from V and 5 bases from J, the junction kept 12 bases outside the gene matches. The CDR3 consists of 15 residues. CDR3 residues: CASGGQGPRSETQYF. The DNA of the CDR3 is TGTGCCAGCGGGGGACAGGGACCCCGGAGCGAGACCCAGTACTTC.

This rearrangement joins TRBV6-6 to TRBJ2-3; 8 bases line up with TRBD2. This CDR3 spans 16 amino acids. Germline values: CDR1 MNHNY, CDR2 SVGAGI (reference sequence). The J segment lost 2 bases and the V segment lost 2 bases, leaving 6 bases of the junction unmatched. This chain's CDR3 is CASSYQAGEVTDTQYF. CDR3 coding DNA: TGTGCCAGCAGTTACCAAGCGGGAGAAGTCACAGATACGCAGTATTTT.

Here the CDR3 reads CASMGAAYNEQFF. The CDR3 DNA reads as TGTGCCAGCATGGGGGCGGCCTACAATGAGCAGTTCTTC. The J gene is TRBJ2-1, the V gene TRBV6-1, with a tentative D call TRBD1 (6 bases). CDR1 and CDR2 from the germline V gene are MNHNS and SASEGT. This CDR3 region has 13 residues. The V and J ends lost 7 bases and 2 bases respectively, with 9 bases between them.

V and J are TRBV14 and TRBJ2-2; D call uncertain. The CDR3 is made up of 14 amino acids. V was cut by 3 bases and J by 2 bases, with 7 bases left in between. Germline V lookup: CDR1 SGHDN, CDR2 FVKESK. CDR3 DNA: TGTGCCAGCAGCCAGTATACTAACACCGGGGAGCTGTTTTTT. It specifies CASSQYTNTGELFF.

The rearrangement uses TRBV27 and TRBJ1-1; 9 bases match TRBD1. This CDR3 has 17 amino acids. Germline CDR1 reads MNHEY; CDR2 reads SMNVEV (reference sequence). V shed 3 bases and J 1 base; nucleotides not matched to a gene: 9. The CDR3 nucleotides are TGTGCCAGCAGTTTCCCGGGACAGGGAAGCCGGAACACTGAAGCTTTCTTT. Encoded protein: CASSFPGQGSRNTEAFF.

The rearrangement uses TRBV13 and TRBJ1-1, with 9 bases identical to TRBD1. Germline V CDR1 and CDR2: PRHDT, FYEKMQ (reference sequence). The CDR3 is 16 amino acids. The junction had 5 bases not matched to a gene; V was cut back by 3 bases and J by 0 bases. CDR3 sequence: CASSLGQGGLNTEAFF. CDR3 nucleotide sequence: TGTGCCAGCAGCTTGGGACAGGGTGGTTTGAACACTGAAGCTTTCTTT. Supplemented by reference TRBV13 and TRBJ1-1, the full variable domain reads AAGVIQSPRHLIKEKRETATLKCYPIPRHDTVYWYQQGPGQDPQFLISFYEKMQSDKGSIPDRFSAQQFSDYHSELNMSSLELGDSALYFCASSLGQGGLNTEAFFGQGTRLTVV.

Of note for this clone: Other nucleotide sequences in the sample specify the same CDR3. The chain couples TRBV19 to TRBJ1-2; 9 nucleotides align to TRBD1. The V and J ends lost 4 bases and 3 bases, in that order; junction bases with no gene match: 3. In germline, CDR1 is LNHDA, CDR2 SQIVND (reference sequence). The CDR3 has 14 amino acids. CDR3 sequence reads: CASSTRTGDYGYTF. CDR3 DNA sequence: TGTGCCAGTAGTACCCGGACAGGGGACTATGGCTACACCTTC.

The genes are TRBV7-9 and TRBJ1-2; the match to TRBD1 covers 8 bases. V gave up 1 base and J gave up 11 bases; unmatched junction bases: 3. Germline assignment: CDR1 SEHNR and CDR2 FQNEAQ (reference sequence). This CDR3 has 12 residues. Here the CDR3 reads CASSLVGTGYTF. The CDR3 nucleotides read TGTGCCAGCAGCTTAGTTGGGACAGGATACACCTTC.

This rearrangement joins TRBV28 to TRBJ2-7, with TRBD1 identical over 10 bases. Germline CDR1 is MDHEN and CDR2 is SYDVKM. Trimming removed 6 bases from V and 2 bases from J; junction bases left unmatched: 4. The CDR3 contains 14 residues. The CDR3 spells CASSAGTGAYEQYF. The CDR3 nucleotides read TGTGCCAGCAGCGCCGGGACAGGGGCCTACGAGCAGTACTTC.

This sequence joins TRBV7-2 and TRBJ2-7; no firm D call. CDR1 and CDR2 from the germline V gene are SGHTA and FQGNSA. The CDR3 is made up of 15 amino acids. The V gene lost 2 bases and the J gene lost 0 bases, with 11 bases spanning the gap. The CDR3 region is CASSLRSAASYEQYF. In nucleotides, the CDR3 is TGTGCCAGCAGCTTAAGGAGCGCCGCCTCCTACGAGCAGTACTTC.

There are a few counts of this clone. The chain couples TRBV28 to TRBJ1-2; D is perhaps TRBD1 (5 bases). The V end was cut by 5 bases, the J end by 4 bases, with 11 bases between. The CDR3 extends over 13 amino acids. Germline loops: CDR1 MDHEN, CDR2 SYDVKM. The CDR3 DNA sequence: TGTGCCAGCAGTCCCTCCAGGGTCTATGGCTACACCTTC. Translating it yields CASSPSRVYGYTF.

This clone was seen a single time. The chain has TRBV5-4 and TRBJ2-5, with 8 positions matching TRBD1. Germline CDR1 and CDR2: SGHNT and YYREEE (reference sequence). V lost 3 bases and J lost 5; bases outside the gene matches: 9. The CDR3 runs to 15 residues. The CDR3 loop is CASSSTRGLGETQYF. CDR3 sequence (DNA): TGTGCCAGCAGCTCAACCAGGGGGCTAGGGGAGACCCAGTACTTC.

This clone was recorded a few times. The chain joins TRBV7-9 to TRBJ2-7, with 8 bases that match TRBD1. From germline, CDR1 is SEHNR and CDR2 FQNEAQ (reference sequence). The V segment lost 3 bases and the J segment 3 bases; nucleotides outside the gene matches: 4. This CDR3 contains 14 residues. The CDR3 bases are TGTGCCAGCAGCTTGGGACAGGACAACTACGAGCAGTACTTC. Its translation: CASSLGQDNYEQYF.

This sequence joins TRBV10-2 and TRBJ2-7; possible D gene TRBD2, 6 bases. There are 15 residues in the CDR3. The V and J ends lost 3 bases and 5 bases respectively, with 17 bases between them. Germline values: CDR1 WSHSY, CDR2 SAAADI. The CDR3 DNA is TGCGCCAGCAGTGACGGGGGTGGGAGAATTCACGAGCAGTACTTC. As protein: CASSDGGGRIHEQYF.

The chain links TRBV7-7 to TRBJ2-5, with D perhaps TRBD1 (5 bases). CDR1 is SSHAT, CDR2 FNYEAQ, per germline (reference sequence). Trimming took 2 bases from V and 1 from J, leaving 20 bases between them. This CDR3 has 18 amino acids. The DNA of the CDR3 is TGTGCCAGCAGCTTAAGGACACAGAATGGGTGGATCCAAGAGACCCAGTACTTC. Translation gives CASSLRTQNGWIQETQYF.

The CDR3 protein is CASSGEQGLSLHF. CDR3 nucleotide sequence: TGTGCCAGCAGTGGTGAACAGGGTCTATCCCTCCACTTT. This rearrangement joins TRBV6-1 to TRBJ1-6, with D possibly being TRBD1 (6 bases). Germline-derived CDR1 and CDR2 are MNHNS and SASEGT. The CDR3 spans 13 residues. The V end lost 4 bases, the J end lost 14 bases, and 15 bases lay between the germline ends.

The chain is built from TRBV5-4 and TRBJ1-6; unclear D gene. The germline gives CDR1 SGHNT, CDR2 YYREEE (reference sequence). The CDR3 runs 14 residues. V was clipped by 5 bases and J by 7 bases, with 13 bases between them. CDR3 sequence reads: CASRRPNTNSPLHF. The DNA for the CDR3 is TGTGCCAGCAGGCGGCCCAATACAAATTCACCCCTCCACTTT. Complete variable domain (other parts from reference TRBV5-4 and TRBJ1-6): ETGVTQSPTHLIKTRGQQVTLRCSSQSGHNTVSWYQQALGQGPQFIFQYYREEENGRGNFPPRFSGLQFPNYSSELNVNALELDDSALYLCASRRPNTNSPLHFGNGTRLTVT.

The rearrangement joins TRBV12-5 to TRBJ2-3; D is possibly TRBD1 (7 bases). Germline CDR1 reads LGHNT; CDR2 reads FRNRAP. Trimming cost V 6 bases and J 12 bases, with 16 bases left between them. This CDR3 is built from 12 residues. Here the CDR3 reads CASGPNRGGQYF. The DNA for the CDR3 is TGTGCTAGTGGCCCGAACAGGGGAGGACAGTATTTT.

The V gene is TRBV6-5, the J gene TRBJ2-2, with 9 bases matching TRBD2. V lost 5 bases, J lost 7 bases, and 8 bases stayed unmatched. This CDR3 comprises 15 residues. Germline CDR1 reads MNHEY; CDR2 reads SVGAGI. This chain's CDR3 is CASSPQRLADGELFF. CDR3 DNA: TGTGCCAGCAGTCCGCAGAGACTAGCGGACGGGGAGCTGTTTTTT.

This clone has more than one count but fewer than ten. This chain joins TRBV5-4 and TRBJ2-2, with a possible D match to TRBD1 (6 bases). The CDR3 has 14 amino acids. Deletions cut 7 bases from V and 6 bases from J, with 16 bases between. The germline V gene encodes CDR1 SGHNT and CDR2 YYREEE (reference sequence). The CDR3 DNA sequence: TGTGCCAGCCACGTACAGGGAGAGGCCGGGGAGCTGTTTTTT. It specifies CASHVQGEAGELFF.

The chain carries TRBV5-1 and TRBJ1-1; 9 nucleotides agree with TRBD1. Germline-derived CDR1 and CDR2 are SGHRS and YFSETQ. The length of the CDR3 is 15 residues. V dropped 4 bases and J dropped 4; count of bases not matched to a gene: 8. CDR3 nucleotides: TGCGCCAGCAGCAACACAGGGGGCGGAGGCACTGAAGCTTTCTTT. Translation: CASSNTGGGGTEAFF.

The rearrangement joins TRBV5-4 to TRBJ2-3, with 8 bases fitting TRBD2. With 1 base clipped from V and 3 bases from J, the junction kept 7 bases outside the gene matches. The CDR3 has 16 amino acids. Per the germline V gene, CDR1 is SGHNT and CDR2 is YYREEE (reference sequence). The CDR3 region has the DNA TGTGCCAGCAGCTTGACAGCGGGAGTGAGGACAGATACGCAGTATTTT. Protein product: CASSLTAGVRTDTQYF. Drawing the rest from reference TRBV5-4 and TRBJ2-3, the complete variable domain is ETGVTQSPTHLIKTRGQQVTLRCSSQSGHNTVSWYQQALGQGPQFIFQYYREEENGRGNFPPRFSGLQFPNYSSELNVNALELDDSALYLCASSLTAGVRTDTQYFGPGTRLTVL.